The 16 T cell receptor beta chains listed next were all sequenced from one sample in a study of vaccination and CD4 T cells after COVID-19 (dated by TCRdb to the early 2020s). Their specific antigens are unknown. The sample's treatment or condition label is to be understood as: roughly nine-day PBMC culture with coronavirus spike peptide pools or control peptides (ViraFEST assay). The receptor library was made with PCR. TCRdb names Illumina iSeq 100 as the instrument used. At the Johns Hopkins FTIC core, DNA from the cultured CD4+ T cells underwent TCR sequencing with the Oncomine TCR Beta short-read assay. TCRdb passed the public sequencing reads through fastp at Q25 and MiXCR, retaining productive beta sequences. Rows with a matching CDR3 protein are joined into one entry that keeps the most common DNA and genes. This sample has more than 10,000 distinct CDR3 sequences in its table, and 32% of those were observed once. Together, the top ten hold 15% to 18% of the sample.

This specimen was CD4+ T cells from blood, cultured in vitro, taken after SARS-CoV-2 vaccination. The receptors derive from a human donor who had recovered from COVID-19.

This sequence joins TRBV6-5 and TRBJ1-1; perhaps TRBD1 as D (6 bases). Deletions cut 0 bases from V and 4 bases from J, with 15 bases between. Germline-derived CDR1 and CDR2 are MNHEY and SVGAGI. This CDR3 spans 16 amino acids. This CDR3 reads CASSYSRGTSGTEAFF. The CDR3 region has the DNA TGTGCCAGCAGTTACTCGAGGGGGACATCGGGCACTGAAGCTTTCTTT.

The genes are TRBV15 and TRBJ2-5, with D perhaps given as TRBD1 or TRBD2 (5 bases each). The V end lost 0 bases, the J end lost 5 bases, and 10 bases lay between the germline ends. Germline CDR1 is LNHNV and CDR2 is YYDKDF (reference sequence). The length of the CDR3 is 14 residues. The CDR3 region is CATSRDSGRETQYF. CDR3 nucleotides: TGTGCCACCAGCAGAGATTCGGGGCGGGAGACCCAGTACTTC. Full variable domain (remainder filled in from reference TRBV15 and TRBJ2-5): DAMVIQNPRYQVTQFGKPVTLSCSQTLNHNVMYWYQQKSSQAPKLLFHYYDKDFNNEADTPDNFQSRRPNTSFCFLDIRSPGLGDTAMYLCATSRDSGRETQYFGPGTRLLVL.

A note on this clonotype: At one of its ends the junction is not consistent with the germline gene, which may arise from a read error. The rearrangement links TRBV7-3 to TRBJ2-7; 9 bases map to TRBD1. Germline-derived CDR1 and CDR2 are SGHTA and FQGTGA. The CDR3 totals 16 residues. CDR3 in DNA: TGTGCCAGCAGCTTATCAGGACAGGGGTACCCCTACAAGCAGTACTTC. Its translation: CASSLSGQGYPYKQYF. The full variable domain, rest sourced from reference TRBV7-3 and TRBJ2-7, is GAGVSQTPSNKVTEKGKYVELRCDPISGHTALYWYRQSLGQGPEFLIYFQGTGAADDSGLPNDRFFAVRPEGSVSTLKIQRTERGDSAVYLCASSLSGQGYPYKQYFGPGTRLTVT.

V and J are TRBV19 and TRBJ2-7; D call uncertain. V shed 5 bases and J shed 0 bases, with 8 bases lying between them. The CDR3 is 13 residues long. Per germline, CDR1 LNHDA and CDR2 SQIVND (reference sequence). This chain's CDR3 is CASSRLDSYEQYF. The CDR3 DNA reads TGTGCCAGTAGTCGGTTGGACTCCTACGAGCAGTACTTC.

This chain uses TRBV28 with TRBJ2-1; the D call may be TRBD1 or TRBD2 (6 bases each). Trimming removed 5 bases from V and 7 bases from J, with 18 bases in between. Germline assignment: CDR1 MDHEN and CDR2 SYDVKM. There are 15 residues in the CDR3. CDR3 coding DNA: TGTGCCAGCAGTAGGCCCCTCGGGGGCGGGAATGAGCAGTTCTTC. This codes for CASSRPLGGGNEQFF.

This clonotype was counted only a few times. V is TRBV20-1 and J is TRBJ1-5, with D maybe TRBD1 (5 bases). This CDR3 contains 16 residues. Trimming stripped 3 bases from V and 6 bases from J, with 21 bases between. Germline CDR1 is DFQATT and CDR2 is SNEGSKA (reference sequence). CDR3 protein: CSARFNLAGLSQPQHF. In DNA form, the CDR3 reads TGCAGTGCTAGGTTTAATTTGGCAGGGTTGAGTCAGCCCCAGCATTTT.

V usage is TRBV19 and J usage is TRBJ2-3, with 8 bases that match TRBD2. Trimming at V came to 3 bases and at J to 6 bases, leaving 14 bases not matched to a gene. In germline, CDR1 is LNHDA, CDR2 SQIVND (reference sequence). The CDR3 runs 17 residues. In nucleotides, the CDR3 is TGTGCCAGTAGTATTCAATTACCGGGACTAGGTAGGGATACGCAGTATTTT. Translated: CASSIQLPGLGRDTQYF. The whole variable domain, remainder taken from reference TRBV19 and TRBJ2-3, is DGGITQSPKYLFRKEGQNVTLSCEQNLNHDAMYWYRQDPGQGLRLIYYSQIVNDFQKGDIAEGYSVSREKKESFPLTVTSAQKNPTAFYLCASSIQLPGLGRDTQYFGPGTRLTVL.

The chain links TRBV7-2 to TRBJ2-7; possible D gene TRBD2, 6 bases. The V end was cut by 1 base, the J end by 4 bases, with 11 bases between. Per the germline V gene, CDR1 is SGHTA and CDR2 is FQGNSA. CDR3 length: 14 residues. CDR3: CASSLVGGPYEQYF. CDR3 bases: TGTGCCAGCAGCTTAGTGGGAGGACCTTACGAGCAGTACTTC.

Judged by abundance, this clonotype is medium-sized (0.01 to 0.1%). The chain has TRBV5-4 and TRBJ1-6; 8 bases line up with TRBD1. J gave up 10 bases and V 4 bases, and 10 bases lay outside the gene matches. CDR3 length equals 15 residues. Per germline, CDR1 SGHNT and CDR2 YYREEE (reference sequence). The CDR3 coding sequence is TGTGCCAGCAGCCTACCGACAGGGGAGGCCTCACCCCTCCACTTT. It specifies CASSLPTGEASPLHF.

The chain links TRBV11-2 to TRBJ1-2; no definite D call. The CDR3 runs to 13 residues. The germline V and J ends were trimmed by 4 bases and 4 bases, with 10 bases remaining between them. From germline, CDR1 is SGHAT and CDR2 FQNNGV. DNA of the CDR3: TGTGCCAGCAGCTCCGGTTGGGTCTATGGCTACACCTTC. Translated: CASSSGWVYGYTF.

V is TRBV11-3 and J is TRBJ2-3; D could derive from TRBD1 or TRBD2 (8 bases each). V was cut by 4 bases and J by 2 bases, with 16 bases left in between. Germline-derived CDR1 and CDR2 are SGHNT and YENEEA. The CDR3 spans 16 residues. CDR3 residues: CASSSRGREATDTQYF. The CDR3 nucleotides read TGTGCCAGCAGCTCCAGGGGGCGGGAGGCCACAGATACGCAGTATTTT.

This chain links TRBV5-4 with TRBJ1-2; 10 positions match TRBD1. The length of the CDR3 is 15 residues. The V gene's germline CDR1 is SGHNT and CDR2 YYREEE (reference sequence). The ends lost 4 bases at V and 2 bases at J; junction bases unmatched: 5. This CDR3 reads CASSLQDRGNYGYTF. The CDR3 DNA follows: TGTGCCAGCAGCCTCCAGGACAGGGGGAACTATGGCTACACCTTC.

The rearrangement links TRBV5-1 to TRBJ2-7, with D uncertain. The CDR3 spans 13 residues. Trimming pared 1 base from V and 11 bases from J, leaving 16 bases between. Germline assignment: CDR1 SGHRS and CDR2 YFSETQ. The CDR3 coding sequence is TGCGCCAGCAGCTTGTTATACGGGTTGTATGAGTACTTC. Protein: CASSLLYGLYEYF.

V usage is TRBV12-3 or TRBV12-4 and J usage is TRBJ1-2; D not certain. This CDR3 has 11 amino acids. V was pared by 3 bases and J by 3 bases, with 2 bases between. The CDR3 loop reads CASSLHYGYTF. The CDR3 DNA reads TGTGCCAGCAGTTTGCACTATGGCTACACCTTC.

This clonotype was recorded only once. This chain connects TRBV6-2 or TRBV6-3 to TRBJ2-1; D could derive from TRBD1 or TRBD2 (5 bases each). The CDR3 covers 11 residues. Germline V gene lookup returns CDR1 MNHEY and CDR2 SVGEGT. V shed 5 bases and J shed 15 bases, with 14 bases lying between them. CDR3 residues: CASSGAGRRFF. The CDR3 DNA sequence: TGTGCCAGCAGTGGGGCAGGGAGAAGGTTCTTC.

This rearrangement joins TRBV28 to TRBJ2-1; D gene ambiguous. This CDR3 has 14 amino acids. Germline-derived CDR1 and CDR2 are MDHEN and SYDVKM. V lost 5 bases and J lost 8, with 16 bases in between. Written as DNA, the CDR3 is TGTGCCAGCAGTCCGGTCCGGCGCGCTGATGAGCAGTTCTTC. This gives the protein CASSPVRRADEQFF.